The 19 T cell receptor beta chains reported below all come from one sample, sequenced in a study of blood T cell repertoires in COVID-19. The table came from immunoSEQ multiplex PCR; TCRdb's copy has only in-frame clones and leaves some out. This sample yields approximately 200,000 clones, of which about 86% are seen a single time; roughly 3% belongs to the top ten. Sequenced sample: peripheral blood. Every receptor here comes from a woman aged 30 to 39 who had recovered from COVID-19.

V is TRBV7-9 and J is TRBJ1-2; unclear D gene. Germline V gives CDR1 SEHNR, CDR2 FQNEAQ (reference sequence). The CDR3 covers 14 residues. The V gene lost 7 bases and the J gene lost 6 bases, with 18 bases spanning the gap. CDR3 coding DNA: TGTGCCAGCACCGTACTAGTCCCCCGGGATGGCTACACCTTC. This gives the protein CASTVLVPRDGYTF.

A word on this clone: This sample also contains other DNA sequences that code for the same CDR3. This chain connects TRBV12-3 or TRBV12-4 to TRBJ2-3; D ambiguous. V was shortened by 5 bases and J by 4 bases, with 4 bases between the two germline ends. This CDR3 spans 11 amino acids. Written as DNA, the CDR3 is TGTGCCAGCAGTCCTTCAGATACGCAGTATTTT. Residues: CASSPSDTQYF.

This CDR3 is CASSLELSNIQYF. In nucleotides, the CDR3 is TGTGCCAGCAGCTTAGAGCTATCAAACATTCAGTACTTC. The chain employs TRBV11-2 and TRBJ2-4; D not certain. The V and J ends lost 0 bases and 6 bases respectively, with 6 bases between them. CDR3 length equals 13 residues. Germline values: CDR1 SGHAT, CDR2 FQNNGV. The variable domain in full, with the rest retrieved from reference TRBV11-2 and TRBJ2-4, is EAGVAQSPRYKIIEKRQSVAFWCNPISGHATLYWYQQILGQGPKLLIQFQNNGVVDDSQLPKDRFSAERLKGVDSTLKIQPAKLEDSAVYLCASSLELSNIQYFGAGTRLSVL.

CDR3 sequence (DNA): TGTGCCAGCAGCTCCCGGACTAGCGGGAGCCGGGAGACCCAGTACTTC. Amino acid sequence: CASSSRTSGSRETQYF. The chain employs TRBV7-9 and TRBJ2-5, with 13 nucleotides matching TRBD2. The CDR3 consists of 16 residues. The V segment lost 4 bases and the J segment 5 bases; nucleotides outside the gene matches: 7. Looked up from germline, CDR1 is SEHNR and CDR2 is FQNEAQ (reference sequence).

This clone has just a few counts. The chain links TRBV6-1 to TRBJ2-1; TRBD1 agrees at 10 bases. With 1 base clipped from V and 6 bases from J, the junction kept 3 bases outside the gene matches. Germline loops: CDR1 MNHNS, CDR2 SASEGT. CDR3 length equals 15 residues. CDR3 residues: CASSEGQGAVNEQFF. As DNA, the CDR3 is TGTGCCAGCAGTGAAGGACAGGGGGCGGTCAATGAGCAGTTCTTC.

The chain recombines TRBV7-9 with TRBJ2-1; 7 bases match TRBD2. The junction had 12 bases not matched to a gene; V was cut back by 3 bases and J by 7 bases. This CDR3 is built from 16 residues. Germline CDR1 SEHNR, CDR2 FQNEAQ (reference sequence). The CDR3 region is CASSLKRLAGWNEQFF. In DNA form, the CDR3 reads TGTGCCAGCAGCTTGAAGAGACTAGCTGGATGGAATGAGCAGTTCTTC. The full variable domain, completed using reference TRBV7-9 and TRBJ2-1, is DTGVSQNPRHKITKRGQNVTFRCDPISEHNRLYWYRQTLGQGPEFLTYFQNEAQLEKSRLLSDRFSAERPKGSFSTLEIQRTEQGDSAMYLCASSLKRLAGWNEQFFGPGTRLTVL.

V usage is TRBV7-2 and J usage is TRBJ1-5; possibly TRBD1 for D (5 bases). Germline loops: CDR1 SGHTA, CDR2 FQGNSA. The V and J ends lost 0 bases and 1 base respectively, with 10 bases between them. CDR3 length: 16 residues. The CDR3 DNA sequence: TGTGCCAGCAGCTTAGCGCGGGGGAGGAGCAATCAGCCCCAGCATTTT. Its translation: CASSLARGRSNQPQHF. The entire variable domain, with the rest obtained from reference TRBV7-2 and TRBJ1-5, is as follows: GAGVSQSPSNKVTEKGKDVELRCDPISGHTALYWYRQSLGQGLEFLIYFQGNSAPDKSGLPSDRFSAERTGGSVSTLTIQRTQQEDSAVYLCASSLARGRSNQPQHFGDGTRLSIL.

J is TRBJ2-2 and V is TRBV27; 8 nucleotides match TRBD2. The J segment lost 4 bases and the V segment lost 4 bases, leaving 8 bases of the junction unmatched. The CDR3 totals 16 residues. Germline-derived CDR1 and CDR2 are MNHEY and SMNVEV (reference sequence). CDR3 nucleotide sequence: TGTGCCAGCAGTTCGCTGAAGCGGGGGAGCACCGGGGAGCTGTTTTTT. It translates to CASSSLKRGSTGELFF.

J is TRBJ2-7 and V is TRBV27; 7 bases fit TRBD1. The J segment lost 2 bases and the V segment lost 5 bases, leaving 6 bases of the junction unmatched. CDR1 MNHEY and CDR2 SMNVEV come from the germline V gene (reference sequence). The CDR3 is made up of 14 amino acids. The CDR3 spells CASSERGPTYEQYF. For the CDR3, the DNA is TGTGCCAGCAGTGAGAGGGGGCCAACCTACGAGCAGTACTTC.

The V gene is TRBV9, the J gene TRBJ1-2, with a possible D match to TRBD1 (5 bases). V shed 0 bases and J shed 0 bases, with 9 bases lying between them. CDR1 is SGDLS and CDR2 is YYNGEE in the germline V gene. This CDR3 has 15 amino acids. CDR3 nucleotides: TGTGCCAGCAGCGTAGGGCCAGGGCCTAACTATGGCTACACCTTC. Translated: CASSVGPGPNYGYTF. Full variable domain (missing parts from reference TRBV9 and TRBJ1-2): DSGVTQTPKHLITATGQRVTLRCSPRSGDLSVYWYQQSLDQGLQFLIQYYNGEERAKGNILERFSAQQFPDLHSELNLSSLELGDSALYFCASSVGPGPNYGYTFGSGTRLTVV.

This clone came up once. The J gene is TRBJ1-2, the V gene TRBV7-9; perhaps TRBD1 as D (6 bases). Germline-derived CDR1 and CDR2 are SEHNR and FQNEAQ (reference sequence). CDR3 length: 15 amino acids. Trimming cost V 4 bases and J 4 bases, with 16 bases left between them. The DNA of the CDR3 is TGTGCCAGCAGCTCGATTACAGGGTCACTCTATGGCTACACCTTC. Its protein is CASSSITGSLYGYTF.

This chain uses TRBV7-2 with TRBJ2-7; 9 nucleotides match TRBD2. The germline V gene has CDR1 SGHTA and CDR2 FQGNSA. The CDR3 length is 14 residues. V trimming: 8 bases; J trimming: 1 base; junction bases outside the gene matches: 6. The CDR3 here is CASGRSGSSYEQYF. CDR3 nucleotides: TGTGCCAGCGGGCGTAGCGGGAGTTCCTACGAGCAGTACTTC.

This chain links TRBV28 with TRBJ2-7; TRBD1 aligns across 11 bases. The CDR3 covers 14 residues. With 6 bases clipped from V and 1 base from J, the junction kept 2 bases outside the gene matches. Per germline, CDR1 MDHEN and CDR2 SYDVKM. The CDR3 sequence is CASRGQGVSYEQYF. CDR3 bases: TGTGCCAGCAGGGGACAGGGGGTATCCTACGAGCAGTACTTC.

The gene calls are TRBV5-4 and TRBJ2-2; possibly TRBD1 for D (5 bases). This CDR3 contains 16 residues. Per germline, CDR1 SGHNT and CDR2 YYREEE (reference sequence). Trimming removed 4 bases from V and 0 bases from J, with 13 bases in between. CDR3 amino acids: CASSPQASANTGELFF. For the CDR3, the DNA is TGTGCCAGCAGCCCACAGGCATCCGCGAACACCGGGGAGCTGTTTTTT.

The chain combines TRBV5-6 with TRBJ2-3; D is unclear. There are 15 residues in the CDR3. V dropped 5 bases and J dropped 4 bases, with 17 bases sitting between them. Per germline, CDR1 SGHDT and CDR2 YYEEEE. The CDR3 coding sequence is TGTGCCAGCAGAATGTGGAGCCCTAAGCCAGATACGCAGTATTTT. It encodes CASRMWSPKPDTQYF. Using reference TRBV5-6 and TRBJ2-3 for the parts outside the CDR3, the full variable domain is DAGVTQSPTHLIKTRGQQVTLRCSPKSGHDTVSWYQQALGQGPQFIFQYYEEEERQRGNFPDRFSGHQFPNYSSELNVNALLLGDSALYLCASRMWSPKPDTQYFGPGTRLTVL.

This chain connects TRBV4-1 to TRBJ2-1; weak D call: TRBD2 (5 bases). Germline V lookup: CDR1 MGHRA, CDR2 YSYEKL. The length of the CDR3 is 19 residues. Trimming took 0 bases from V and 0 from J, leaving 18 bases between them. The CDR3 loop reads CASSQDTNGAASSYNEQFF. CDR3 coding DNA: TGCGCCAGCAGCCAAGACACCAATGGAGCGGCAAGCTCCTACAATGAGCAGTTCTTC.

V gene TRBV28 combines with J gene TRBJ1-6; perhaps TRBD1 as D (5 bases). Trimming left V 3 bases short and J 9 bases short, with 15 bases between. The germline CDR1 and CDR2 sequences are MDHEN and SYDVKM. This CDR3 comprises 15 residues. CDR3 region: CASSFSSGRGSPLHF. In nucleotides, the CDR3 is TGTGCCAGCAGTTTCTCCTCAGGGAGGGGTTCACCCCTCCACTTT.

The chain couples TRBV10-1 to TRBJ1-4; D gene unclear. V lost 8 bases, J lost 0 bases, and 13 bases lay in between. In germline, CDR1 is WNHNN, CDR2 SYGVQD (reference sequence). This CDR3 region has 15 residues. For the CDR3, the DNA is TGCGCCAGCCTAGATGGAAGTGCAACTAATGAAAAACTGTTTTTT. Residues: CASLDGSATNEKLFF.

The chain joins TRBV4-1 to TRBJ1-1; the D gene is possibly TRBD1 (6 bases). Germline V gene data show CDR1 as MGHRA and CDR2 as YSYEKL. V was pared by 5 bases and J by 1 base, with 11 bases between. This CDR3 spans 14 amino acids. DNA of the CDR3: TGCGCCAGCAGCAAGGGGGGGACGAACACTGAAGCTTTCTTT. Residues: CASSKGGTNTEAFF.